These 25 T cell receptor beta chains were all obtained from the same sample, sequenced in a study of blood T cell repertoires in COVID-19. Sequencing was performed with immunoSEQ multiplex PCR; in TCRdb, only in-frame clones are kept and a portion is missing. The sample lists roughly 260,000 clones, approximately 86% occurring once. The sequenced sample consisted of peripheral blood. These receptor sequences come from a man aged 35 to 55 who had recovered from COVID-19.

The V gene is TRBV4-1, the J gene TRBJ2-1; TRBD2 agrees at 13 bases. This CDR3 contains 18 residues. Trimming at V came to 2 bases and at J to 8 bases, leaving 12 bases not matched to a gene. The germline gives CDR1 MGHRA, CDR2 YSYEKL. CDR3 amino acids: CASSQSPATSGGAHEQFF. CDR3 DNA sequence: TGCGCCAGCAGCCAATCACCCGCTACTAGCGGGGGGGCCCATGAGCAGTTCTTC.

The rearrangement uses TRBV19 and TRBJ2-5; a possible D gene is TRBD1 (6 bases). V was trimmed by 2 bases and J by 3 bases, leaving 7 bases between them. Looked up from germline, CDR1 is LNHDA and CDR2 is SQIVND (reference sequence). The CDR3 is made up of 13 amino acids. This CDR3 reads CASSINREETQYF. The CDR3 coding sequence is TGTGCCAGTAGTATAAACAGGGAAGAGACCCAGTACTTC. Looking up the rest from reference TRBV19 and TRBJ2-5 gives the full variable domain: DGGITQSPKYLFRKEGQNVTLSCEQNLNHDAMYWYRQDPGQGLRLIYYSQIVNDFQKGDIAEGYSVSREKKESFPLTVTSAQKNPTAFYLCASSINREETQYFGPGTRLLVL.

CDR3 DNA: TGTGCCAGCAGCCTATTAGCGGGAGGTGGCCTAGCCAAAAACATTCAGTACTTC. It translates to CASSLLAGGGLAKNIQYF. The J gene is TRBJ2-4, the V gene TRBV7-2; 10 bases fit TRBD2. There are 18 residues in the CDR3. Germline CDR1 and CDR2: SGHTA and FQGNSA. The V and J ends lost 5 bases and 0 bases, in that order; junction bases with no gene match: 10.

The CDR3 bases are TGTGCCAGCAGACACAACCCGGGACAGGGTCCCTACGAGCAGTACTTC. It codes for CASRHNPGQGPYEQYF. The V gene is TRBV27, the J gene TRBJ2-7; the match to TRBD1 covers 9 bases. CDR3 length: 16 residues. V dropped 6 bases and J dropped 2; count of bases not matched to a gene: 11. Per germline, CDR1 MNHEY and CDR2 SMNVEV (reference sequence).

This clone has just one count. The chain has TRBV29-1 and TRBJ1-1; TRBD1 agrees at 7 bases. CDR3 length equals 12 residues. The V gene's germline CDR1 is SQVTM and CDR2 ANQGSEA. V lost 6 bases to trimming and J lost 8 bases; unmatched junction nucleotides: 9. CDR3 amino acids: CSVIPGQPEAFF. The CDR3 DNA reads TGCAGCGTGATCCCGGGACAGCCCGAAGCTTTCTTT.

The rearrangement links TRBV10-2 to TRBJ1-6, with D unresolved. V lost 8 bases, J lost 0 bases, and 11 bases lay in between. Germline CDR1 WSHSY, CDR2 SAAADI. This CDR3 contains 15 residues. The CDR3 sequence: CASLGSSSYNSPLHF. Here the CDR3 DNA reads TGCGCCAGCCTAGGATCAAGCTCCTATAATTCACCCCTCCACTTT.

This rearrangement joins TRBV11-2 to TRBJ2-2; perhaps TRBD1 as D (6 bases). CDR3 length: 14 amino acids. Looked up from germline, CDR1 is SGHAT and CDR2 is FQNNGV. The V and J ends lost 2 bases and 6 bases respectively, with 10 bases between them. Here the CDR3 reads CASSLQGMAGELFF. Here the CDR3 DNA reads TGTGCCAGCAGCTTACAGGGGATGGCCGGGGAGCTGTTTTTT.

The rearrangement links TRBV12-5 to TRBJ1-1; D possibly corresponds to TRBD1 (5 bases). V lost 5 bases to trimming and J lost 0 bases, with 7 bases between them. Germline-derived CDR1 and CDR2 are LGHNT and FRNRAP. The CDR3 runs to 13 residues. CDR3 nucleotide sequence: TGTGCTAGTGGTCGGGGGATGAACACTGAAGCTTTCTTT. It codes for CASGRGMNTEAFF.

This clone was counted a single time. The chain couples TRBV9 to TRBJ1-2, with 8 bases that match TRBD1. This CDR3 spans 13 amino acids. The germline V gene has CDR1 SGDLS and CDR2 YYNGEE. Trimming took 4 bases from V and 3 from J; bases not matched to a gene: 2. The chain's CDR3 is CASSMDRDYGYTF. The CDR3 region has the DNA TGTGCCAGCAGCATGGACAGGGACTATGGCTACACCTTC.

This sequence joins TRBV7-2 and TRBJ2-7; TRBD2 matches at 7 bases. The CDR3 runs to 14 residues. Germline assignment: CDR1 SGHTA and CDR2 FQGNSA. J gave up 3 bases and V 5 bases, and 7 bases lay outside the gene matches. The CDR3 DNA reads as TGTGCCAGCAGCCCCTGGACTAGTAGCTACGAGCAGTACTTC. Its protein product is CASSPWTSSYEQYF.

The chain is built from TRBV2 and TRBJ2-3; D gene ambiguous. Trimming pared 10 bases from V and 4 bases from J, leaving 9 bases between. The CDR3 is 11 residues long. Germline CDR1 and CDR2: SNHLY and FYNNEI. The DNA of the CDR3 is TGTGCCAATTCTAAACCAGATACGCAGTATTTT. It is translated as CANSKPDTQYF.

The chain recombines TRBV6-9 with TRBJ1-5; a weak D match, TRBD1 (6 bases). The CDR3 has 14 residues. Trimming took off 3 bases at V and 2 bases at J, with 8 bases between the two ends. Per germline, CDR1 MNHGY and CDR2 SVAAGI. The CDR3 DNA follows: TGTGCCAGCAGTTACGAGGGGGGCAATCAGCCCCAGCATTTT. This gives the protein CASSYEGGNQPQHF.

The chain links TRBV4-3 to TRBJ1-2; perhaps TRBD1 as D (5 bases). The CDR3 runs to 17 residues. Trimming stripped 7 bases from V and 0 bases from J, with 21 bases between. Germline loops: CDR1 LGHNA, CDR2 YSLEER. The chain's CDR3 is CASTLVGGSGTNYGYTF. DNA for the CDR3: TGCGCCAGCACCTTAGTGGGGGGGTCAGGAACTAACTATGGCTACACCTTC.

This chain joins TRBV21-1 and TRBJ2-2; the tabulated D call, TRBD1, remains unverified against the DNA. TRBV21-1 has pseudogene status. The CDR3 covers 14 residues. CDR3 in amino acids: CASSKQANTGELFF. The CDR3 nucleotides read TGTGCCAGCAGCAAACAGGCGAACACCGGGGAGCTGTTTTTT.

The chain employs TRBV6-2 or TRBV6-3 and TRBJ2-7, with D possibly being TRBD2 (5 bases). The CDR3 runs 11 residues. Germline values: CDR1 MNHEY, CDR2 SVGEGT. V lost 6 bases and J lost 6, with 9 bases in between. The CDR3 coding sequence is TGTGCCAGCAGCCCCAGCGGCGAGCAGTACTTC. Translating it yields CASSPSGEQYF.

This clone has only a few counts. This chain connects TRBV2 to TRBJ1-5; 7 bases align to TRBD1. The CDR3 has 15 amino acids. Germline CDR1 SNHLY, CDR2 FYNNEI. Unmatched junction bases numbered 10, after V lost 4 bases and J lost 7 bases. The CDR3 is CASSGGRGEAQPQHF. CDR3 nucleotide sequence: TGTGCCAGCAGTGGTGGCAGGGGGGAGGCCCAGCCCCAGCATTTT.

The genes are TRBV19 and TRBJ2-2; 7 bases line up with TRBD2. Germline V gives CDR1 LNHDA, CDR2 SQIVND (reference sequence). The length of the CDR3 is 17 residues. J was trimmed by 6 bases and V by 6 bases; bases with no gene match: 16. CDR3 DNA sequence: TGTGCCAGTAGCAAACCTCACCGGGACTACCGGCCCGGGGAGCTGTTTTTT. This translates into CASSKPHRDYRPGELFF.

This chain links TRBV6-1 with TRBJ2-2, with 11 bases fitting TRBD2. CDR3 length: 16 amino acids. With V trimmed by 4 bases and J by 2 bases, 3 bases remained unmatched. The V gene's germline CDR1 is MNHNS and CDR2 SASEGT. CDR3 amino acids: CASSGGTSGNTGELFF. The CDR3, as DNA: TGTGCCAGCAGTGGGGGGACTAGCGGAAACACCGGGGAGCTGTTTTTT.

The chain employs TRBV2 and TRBJ2-1; 7 bases line up with TRBD2. V was clipped by 4 bases and J by 5 bases; unmatched bases: 8. CDR3 length: 15 amino acids. Germline loops: CDR1 SNHLY, CDR2 FYNNEI. The CDR3 protein is CASSGWRLAHNEQFF. CDR3 nucleotides: TGTGCCAGCAGTGGGTGGAGACTAGCCCACAATGAGCAGTTCTTC.

The V gene is TRBV29-1, the J gene TRBJ2-7, with 10 bases fitting TRBD2. CDR3 length: 14 amino acids. Germline CDR1 SQVTM, CDR2 ANQGSEA. V was pared by 2 bases and J by 7 bases, with 8 bases of the junction left unmatched. This chain's CDR3 is CSVELIAGGGEQYF. As DNA, the CDR3 is TGCAGCGTTGAATTAATAGCGGGAGGAGGAGAGCAGTACTTC.

J is TRBJ1-2 and V is TRBV21-1; the table's D call TRBD1 went unverified against the DNA. TRBV21-1 is classified as a pseudogene. The CDR3 is 17 residues long. In DNA, the CDR3 is TGTGCCAGCAGCCCTAAACGTTGGGCGCAGCCTAACTATGGCTACACCTTC. It encodes CASSPKRWAQPNYGYTF.

CDR3 nucleotides: TGTGCCAGCAGCTTAGCTACAGGGTCATCCTACGAGCAGTACTTC. Protein product: CASSLATGSSYEQYF. The V and J genes are TRBV7-7 and TRBJ2-7; the D gene is possibly TRBD1 (6 bases). This CDR3 region has 15 residues. V lost 0 bases to trimming and J lost 1 base, with 10 bases between them. Germline CDR1 is SSHAT and CDR2 is FNYEAQ (reference sequence).

The rearrangement joins TRBV2 to TRBJ2-2, with 9 bases matching TRBD2. CDR3 size: 15 residues. V lost 8 bases and J lost 3; bases outside the gene matches: 7. Germline CDR1 and CDR2: SNHLY and FYNNEI. The CDR3 coding sequence is TGTGCCAGCTGGCGGGGGGGCCGTTACACCGGGGAGCTGTTTTTT. Encoded protein: CASWRGGRYTGELFF.

This clone came up once. The V gene is TRBV7-2, the J gene TRBJ2-1, with 13 bases that match TRBD2. J lost 9 bases, V lost 5 bases, and 7 bases had no gene match. The CDR3 runs 15 residues. Germline values: CDR1 SGHTA, CDR2 FQGNSA. For the CDR3, the DNA is TGTGCCAGCAGCGCCAGGACTAGCGGGGGAGCTGAGCAGTTCTTC. The encoded protein is CASSARTSGGAEQFF.

This clone was recorded once. This chain joins TRBV25-1 and TRBJ1-4; the D is unclear. Trimming removed 1 base at V and 0 bases at J, with 6 bases between. Germline V gene sequence: CDR1 MGHDK, CDR2 SYGVNS. The CDR3 contains 15 residues. In DNA form, the CDR3 reads TGTGCCAGCAGTGAATCGAGGGCAACTAATGAAAAACTGTTTTTT. Its protein is CASSESRATNEKLFF.